This TCR beta chain stems from a study of shared clonotypes between healthy human individuals. Comments on this clone: Its antigen remains unidentified. The identical CDR3 is also encoded by other nucleotide sequences in the sample.

The table came from immunoSEQ multiplex PCR; TCRdb's copy has only in-frame clones and leaves some out. The table shows more than 2 million clones, with just under 95% occurring only once. Findings of the study overall: Having only a few donors restricted how much genetic and exposure-history diversity was captured. The naive CD4 repertoires of four donors were compared, and roughly 5% of clonotypes were shared.

In the naive CD8 group, cells lacked CD45RO and were positively selected for CCR7, so terminally differentiated effector memory CD45RA+ cells were left out. CDR3 length: 14 residues. Trimming removed 3 bases from V and 0 bases from J, with 8 bases in between. The V gene's germline CDR1 is MDHEN and CDR2 SYDVKM. The sample consisted of naive CD8+ T cells from PBMCs. The V gene is TRBV28, the J gene TRBJ1-2; D ambiguous. The clonotype originates from a man between 18 and 29 years old in good health. Some clones in this sample may be carry-over from other donors' samples. CDR3 region: CASSFARTNYGYTF. The CDR3 DNA is TGTGCCAGCAGTTTTGCCAGGACTAACTATGGCTACACCTTC.